Listed here are 18 T cell receptor beta chains from one sample, sequenced in a study of blood T cell repertoires in COVID-19. Measured with immunoSEQ multiplex PCR; TCRdb has only the in-frame clones, and not every one. The table lists 100,000 to 150,000 clones, approximately 74% of them singletons. Sequencing used peripheral blood. These receptors all stem from a man in his sixties with acute or convalescent COVID-19.

J is TRBJ1-1 and V is TRBV6-1, with a weak D call TRBD1 (5 bases). CDR3 length: 15 residues. V was clipped by 3 bases and J by 1 base, with 12 bases between them. Germline CDR1 MNHNS, CDR2 SASEGT. CDR3 amino acids: CASSEGGAKNTEAFF. As DNA, the CDR3 is TGTGCCAGCAGTGAGGGTGGGGCGAAGAACACTGAAGCTTTCTTT.

The chain combines TRBV18 with TRBJ1-2, with D unclear. This CDR3 spans 13 amino acids. Germline V CDR1 and CDR2: KGHSH, LQKENI. Trimming stripped 3 bases from V and 1 base from J, with 6 bases between. CDR3 coding DNA: TGTGCCAGCTCACCGGGCAGTAACTATGGCTACACCTTC. This sequence encodes CASSPGSNYGYTF.

The chain couples TRBV15 to TRBJ2-3; 10 nucleotides align to TRBD2. The CDR3 loop spans 16 amino acids. V shed 6 bases, J shed 2 bases, and the junction held 8 bases outside the gene matches. The germline gives CDR1 LNHNV, CDR2 YYDKDF (reference sequence). The CDR3 DNA is TGTGCCACCAGTGGGGGGACTAGCGTAGCCACAGATACGCAGTATTTT. It encodes CATSGGTSVATDTQYF.

The chain joins TRBV6-6 to TRBJ2-7, with 13 positions matching TRBD2. CDR1 MNHNY and CDR2 SVGAGI come from the germline V gene (reference sequence). This CDR3 is built from 17 residues. J gave up 1 base and V 5 bases, and 8 bases lay outside the gene matches. The CDR3 loop reads CASSLTSGGTLSYEQYF. The CDR3 DNA is TGTGCCAGCAGTCTGACTAGCGGGGGGACTCTGTCCTACGAGCAGTACTTC.

This clone has just a few counts. The chain couples TRBV11-2 to TRBJ1-4, with D possibly TRBD1 on 6 matching bases. CDR3 length: 14 amino acids. Germline CDR1 and CDR2: SGHAT and FQNNGV. The V gene lost 5 bases and the J gene lost 4 bases, with 11 bases spanning the gap. The CDR3 is CASSRGQLNEKLFF. Here the CDR3 DNA reads TGTGCCAGCAGCCGAGGACAGCTTAATGAAAAACTGTTTTTT.

The rearrangement joins TRBV2 to TRBJ1-4; TRBD1 aligns across 11 bases. This CDR3 has 14 residues. V was clipped by 4 bases and J by 6 bases; unmatched bases: 1. Germline CDR1 is SNHLY and CDR2 is FYNNEI. CDR3 loop: CASSAGQGDEKLFF. DNA for the CDR3: TGTGCCAGCAGTGCGGGACAGGGGGATGAAAAACTGTTTTTT. Variable domain in full (rest from reference TRBV2 and TRBJ1-4): EPEVTQTPSHQVTQMGQEVILRCVPISNHLYFYWYRQILGQKVEFLVSFYNNEISEKSEIFDDQFSVERPDGSNFTLKIRSTKLEDSAMYFCASSAGQGDEKLFFGSGTQLSVL.

V gene TRBV4-2 combines with J gene TRBJ1-1; TRBD1 matches at 11 bases. Germline V gene data show CDR1 as LGHNA and CDR2 as YNFKEQ. Germline trimming cut 4 bases from V and 4 bases from J; bases unmatched to any gene: 5. The CDR3 contains 15 residues. The CDR3 here is CASSPKGTGGTEAFF. CDR3 sequence (DNA): TGTGCCAGCAGCCCAAAGGGGACAGGGGGCACTGAAGCTTTCTTT.

The rearrangement uses TRBV5-1 and TRBJ2-7; a possible D gene is TRBD1 (6 bases). CDR1 and CDR2 (germline): SGHRS, YFSETQ. V lost 2 bases to trimming and J lost 3 bases, with 18 bases between them. The CDR3 is 16 residues long. The chain's CDR3 is CASSFGTYRAIYEQYF. DNA for the CDR3: TGCGCCAGCAGCTTTGGAACTTACAGGGCTATCTACGAGCAGTACTTC.

The V call is TRBV29-1, the J call TRBJ2-3, with D perhaps matching TRBD1 (5 bases). V was pared by 4 bases and J by 0 bases, with 8 bases between. Looked up from germline, CDR1 is SQVTM and CDR2 is ANQGSEA. This CDR3 spans 13 amino acids. CDR3 region: CSVVSGSTDTQYF. In nucleotides, the CDR3 is TGCAGCGTTGTGTCAGGGAGCACAGATACGCAGTATTTT.

The J gene is TRBJ2-3, the V gene TRBV4-1, with TRBD2 as a possible D gene (5 bases). This CDR3 spans 19 amino acids. V lost 0 bases, J lost 0 bases, and 19 bases lay in between. In germline, CDR1 is MGHRA, CDR2 YSYEKL. This chain's CDR3 is CASSQDLWVGSSSTDTQYF. The CDR3 DNA is TGCGCCAGCAGCCAAGATCTTTGGGTAGGGAGTTCTAGCACAGATACGCAGTATTTT.

The V gene is TRBV1, the J gene TRBJ1-5; no DNA check was done on the table's D call, TRBD1. TRBV1 is annotated as a pseudogene. The CDR3 runs 14 residues. In nucleotides, the CDR3 is TGCACCAGCAGCCGAACAGGGTTAATTCAGCCCCAGCATTTT. Protein product: CTSSRTGLIQPQHF.

The rearrangement uses TRBV27 and TRBJ2-1; TRBD2 agrees at 12 bases. The CDR3 loop spans 22 amino acids. V gave up 2 bases and J gave up 0 bases; unmatched junction bases: 17. CDR1 MNHEY and CDR2 SMNVEV come from the germline V gene (reference sequence). The CDR3 here is CASSLGPTPGLAGPSSYNEQFF. For the CDR3, the DNA is TGTGCCAGCAGTTTAGGGCCGACTCCGGGACTAGCGGGTCCAAGCTCCTACAATGAGCAGTTCTTC.

The chain employs TRBV6-5 and TRBJ1-1; 9 bases align to TRBD1. The CDR3 covers 15 residues. V lost 7 bases, J lost 5 bases, and 11 bases stayed unmatched. Germline CDR1 MNHEY, CDR2 SVGAGI. The CDR3 bases are TGTGCCAGCACCACCGGGGGACAGGGTGGGACTGAAGCTTTCTTT. This codes for CASTTGGQGGTEAFF.

The chain joins TRBV29-1 to TRBJ2-7, with 10 bases fitting TRBD1. After removal of 3 bases from V and 9 bases from J, the junction contained 11 bases not matched to a gene. CDR3 length equals 14 residues. Germline V gene sequence: CDR1 SQVTM, CDR2 ANQGSEA. The CDR3 loop is CSVEVDRGSGGQYF. CDR3 in DNA: TGCAGCGTTGAGGTGGACAGGGGGAGTGGGGGGCAGTACTTC.

The CDR3 nucleotides are TGTGCCAGCAGTCCGCCCTCCTATGTACTAGCGGGAGATCCACCGAAGAGCTCCTACGAGCAGTACTTC. It specifies CASSPPSYVLAGDPPKSSYEQYF. This chain connects TRBV6-6 to TRBJ2-7; 11 positions match TRBD2. Trimming cost V 5 bases and J 0 bases; bases outside gene matches: 27. The length of the CDR3 is 23 residues. Germline V CDR1 and CDR2: MNHNY, SVGAGI (reference sequence).

This chain links TRBV18 with TRBJ2-4; D possibly corresponds to TRBD1 (6 bases). Trimming took 6 bases from V and 1 from J, leaving 22 bases between them. CDR1 KGHSH and CDR2 LQKENI come from the germline V gene. CDR3 length: 18 amino acids. The CDR3 loop is CASSPFTGTSIAKNIQYF. CDR3 DNA sequence: TGTGCCAGCTCGCCTTTTACCGGGACATCCATCGCCAAAAACATTCAGTACTTC.

The chain couples TRBV19 to TRBJ2-2, with 10 bases identical to TRBD2. From germline, CDR1 is LNHDA and CDR2 SQIVND (reference sequence). The CDR3 loop spans 17 amino acids. The trim removed 7 bases at V and 6 bases at J, leaving 14 bases unmatched. CDR3 loop: CASTSRGGLASAGELFF. CDR3 coding DNA: TGTGCCAGTACCTCGAGGGGGGGACTAGCGTCCGCCGGGGAGCTGTTTTTT.

The V gene is TRBV19, the J gene TRBJ2-5; 14 nucleotides match TRBD2. The CDR3 sequence is 15 residues long. Germline-derived CDR1 and CDR2 are LNHDA and SQIVND (reference sequence). V shed 7 bases and J 3 bases; nucleotides not matched to a gene: 4. The DNA of the CDR3 is TGTGCCAGTAAGGGACTAGCGGGAGCGGAAGAGACCCAGTACTTC. Its protein is CASKGLAGAEETQYF.